These 14 T cell receptor beta chains were all obtained from the same sample, sequenced in a study of beta chain features in type 1 diabetes. What was sequenced were expressed TCRB transcripts, since all of the isolated RNA had been reverse transcribed. Sequenced by immunoSEQ multiplex PCR; TCRdb stores in-frame clones only, minus some. The sample carries about 150,000 clones, over 7.5% recorded once. Sequenced sample: central memory CD4+ T cells from blood. The source of these receptors is a young man in good health.

This clone was seen ten or more times. The rearrangement links TRBV4-2 to TRBJ2-1; 8 bases are a match to TRBD1. This CDR3 has 17 residues. V shed 1 base, J shed 3 bases, and the junction held 8 bases outside the gene matches. Germline CDR1 and CDR2: LGHNA and YNFKEQ. CDR3 DNA: TGTGCCAGCAGCCAAGGAGGAGGACAGGGTAACTACAATGAGCAGTTCTTC. It codes for CASSQGGGQGNYNEQFF.

In its sample, this clone was seen many times. The chain links TRBV29-1 to TRBJ1-1; the D gene is possibly TRBD1 (6 bases). Trimming stripped 4 bases from V and 5 bases from J, with 11 bases between. There are 12 residues in the CDR3. The germline V gene has CDR1 SQVTM and CDR2 ANQGSEA. Here the CDR3 reads CSVGQGITEAFF. The CDR3 nucleotides read TGCAGCGTTGGTCAGGGGATTACTGAAGCTTTCTTT.

The J gene is TRBJ1-2, the V gene TRBV28; D is unresolved. This CDR3 is built from 14 residues. The V end lost 5 bases, the J end lost 4 bases, and 14 bases lay between the germline ends. CDR1 MDHEN and CDR2 SYDVKM come from the germline V gene. The CDR3 loop reads CASSPYREFYGYTF. The CDR3, as DNA: TGTGCCAGCAGTCCCTACCGAGAGTTCTATGGCTACACCTTC.

This clone was recorded many times. V and J are TRBV19 and TRBJ2-2; 8 bases agree with TRBD1. Germline values: CDR1 LNHDA, CDR2 SQIVND (reference sequence). This CDR3 has 14 amino acids. V lost 7 bases to trimming and J lost 4 bases; unmatched junction nucleotides: 5. In DNA, the CDR3 is TGTGCCAGTACGGACAGGGCGGGCACCGGGGAGCTGTTTTTT. It yields the protein CASTDRAGTGELFF.

This clone occurred many times. The V gene is TRBV4-1, the J gene TRBJ2-5, with 7 bases identical to TRBD2. Trimming at V came to 0 bases and at J to 5 bases, leaving 6 bases not matched to a gene. The CDR3 length is 15 residues. Germline CDR1 MGHRA, CDR2 YSYEKL. Here the CDR3 reads CASSQDGFGGETQYF. As DNA, the CDR3 is TGCGCCAGCAGCCAAGACGGGTTCGGGGGGGAGACCCAGTACTTC.

This clone appeared a few times. J is TRBJ2-2 and V is TRBV4-1; 9 bases align to TRBD1. V lost 4 bases, J lost 4 bases, and 10 bases stayed unmatched. CDR3 length: 17 amino acids. CDR1 MGHRA and CDR2 YSYEKL come from the germline V gene. The CDR3 reads CASSPRTGALATGELFF. DNA of the CDR3: TGCGCCAGCAGCCCGAGGACAGGGGCATTGGCCACCGGGGAGCTGTTTTTT.

The chain uses TRBV5-6 and TRBJ2-7; 8 bases map to TRBD1. This CDR3 comprises 12 residues. CDR1 and CDR2 from the germline V gene are SGHDT and YYEEEE. Germline trimming cut 3 bases from V and 6 bases from J; bases unmatched to any gene: 2. The CDR3 reads CASSWTGREQYF. CDR3 DNA sequence: TGTGCCAGCAGCTGGACAGGGCGCGAGCAGTACTTC.

V usage is TRBV4-2 and J usage is TRBJ2-5, with D possibly TRBD2 on 6 matching bases. This CDR3 contains 15 residues. Germline loops: CDR1 LGHNA, CDR2 YNFKEQ. Trimming stripped 0 bases from V and 7 bases from J, with 15 bases between. CDR3 loop: CASSQDVSAGGTQYF. Here the CDR3 DNA reads TGTGCCAGCAGCCAAGACGTGTCCGCCGGGGGGACCCAGTACTTC.

This clone was picked up a small number of times. V usage is TRBV28 and J usage is TRBJ1-5; TRBD1 is a possible D gene (6 bases). This CDR3 spans 14 amino acids. The germline V gene encodes CDR1 MDHEN and CDR2 SYDVKM. V lost 6 bases, J lost 2 bases, and 11 bases lay in between. The CDR3 DNA is TGTGCCAGCAGCCGAGGGGGAGGCAATCAGCCCCAGCATTTT. This gives the protein CASSRGGGNQPQHF.

There are a few counts of this clone. The chain joins TRBV30 to TRBJ2-5, with TRBD2 as a possible D gene (6 bases). Germline CDR1 GTSNPN, CDR2 SVGIG (reference sequence). The CDR3 has 16 residues. With 0 bases removed from V and 7 bases from J, the gap between germline ends came to 21 bases. Here the CDR3 reads CAWSVLGYRFGGTQYF. For the CDR3, the DNA is TGTGCCTGGAGTGTATTGGGCTACCGCTTCGGGGGGACCCAGTACTTC.

V and J are TRBV14 and TRBJ2-4; no firm D call. CDR1 and CDR2 from the germline V gene are SGHDN and FVKESK. V was shortened by 1 base and J by 0 bases, with 13 bases between the two germline ends. This CDR3 contains 17 residues. In DNA, the CDR3 is TGTGCCAGCAGCCAAGGTACACATCTTATAGCCAAAAACATTCAGTACTTC. Translated: CASSQGTHLIAKNIQYF.

This clone has a count of ten or more. The gene calls are TRBV5-4 and TRBJ2-1, with D tentatively TRBD1 (5 bases). The germline CDR1 and CDR2 sequences are SGHNT and YYREEE (reference sequence). Trimming took off 3 bases at V and 10 bases at J, with 17 bases between the two ends. The CDR3 has 14 amino acids. CDR3 protein: CASSSGGRGHEQFF. The CDR3 DNA is TGTGCCAGCAGCTCCGGCGGAAGGGGCCACGAGCAGTTCTTC.

CDR3 DNA: TGTGCCAGCAGACAGAGCTCTGGAAACACCATATATTTT. It codes for CASRQSSGNTIYF. The J gene is TRBJ1-3, the V gene TRBV2; D is unresolved. CDR1 is SNHLY and CDR2 is FYNNEI in the germline V gene. The CDR3 covers 13 residues. V lost 6 bases, J lost 0 bases, and 6 bases lay in between.

The rearrangement links TRBV18 to TRBJ1-5; D is unresolved. The CDR3 runs 16 residues. The ends were cut back, 0 bases at V and 6 bases at J, with 15 bases in the middle. The germline V gene encodes CDR1 KGHSH and CDR2 LQKENI. CDR3 coding DNA: TGTGCCAGCTCACCACCGATCGCCGGGTATGGTCAGCCCCAGCATTTT. It is translated as CASSPPIAGYGQPQHF. Filled out from reference TRBV18 and TRBJ1-5, the complete variable domain reads NAGVMQNPRHLVRRRGQEARLRCSPMKGHSHVYWYRQLPEEGLKFMVYLQKENIIDESGMPKERFSAEFPKEGPSILRIQQVVRGDSAAYFCASSPPIAGYGQPQHFGDGTRLSIL.